These T cell receptor beta chains were read from a single sample in a study of blood T cell repertoires in COVID-19. Sequencing was performed with immunoSEQ multiplex PCR; in TCRdb, only in-frame clones are kept and a portion is missing. Among 350,000 to 400,000 clones listed, roughly 90% were seen once. Sequencing was carried out using PBMCs or T cells enriched from blood (not recorded which). The receptors come from a woman aged 25 to 39 who had recovered from COVID-19. CDR3s include the opening cysteine and the closing phenylalanine or tryptophan. The D gene is left open where the match is weak. Expanded clones are given a class, and other clones once, few, many or no size at all.

d_call j_call v_call clone_size cdr3_nt cdr3_aa
- TRBJ1-3 TRBV6-5 - TGTGCCAGCAGTCTACAGGGCGCTGGAAACACCATATATTTT CASSLQGAGNTIYF
- TRBJ2-5 TRBV18 - TGTGCCAGCTCACCGTCGGAGACCCAGTACTTC CASSPSETQYF
- TRBJ2-3 TRBV28 - TGTGCCAGCAGTTTCCGGTCGGGGACGCAGTATTTT CASSFRSGTQYF
TRBD1 TRBJ2-2 TRBV28 - TGTGCCAGCAGTGCCGGGACAGCCCTCACCGGGGAGCTGTTTTTT CASSAGTALTGELFF
- TRBJ1-4 TRBV7-9 - TGTGCCAGCAGCTCCGCGACTGGCGAAAAACTGTTTTTT CASSSATGEKLFF
TRBD2 TRBJ2-1 TRBV5-1 - TGCGCCAGCAGCTTAAGCGGGAGTAGGCCGAATGAGCAGTTCTTC CASSLSGSRPNEQFF
- TRBJ2-1 TRBV18 once TGTGCCAGCTCTCGTCTGGGGGCCCGCTACAATGAGCAGTTCTTC CASSRLGARYNEQFF
- TRBJ1-6 TRBV27 - TGTGCCAGCAGGGTGAGCGGGAATTCACCCCTCCACTTT CASRVSGNSPLHF
TRBD2 TRBJ2-1 TRBV5-4 - TGTGCCAGCAGACAAGGACTAGCGGGTTCCTACAATGAGCAGTTCTTC CASRQGLAGSYNEQFF
TRBD1 TRBJ1-4 TRBV5-1 - TGCGCCAGCAGCATCGCCGGGACAGGGGAAGAAAAACTGTTTTTT CASSIAGTGEEKLFF
- TRBJ1-2 TRBV6-1 - TGTGCCAGCAGTGAACCCGGGTTCGGCTACACCTTC CASSEPGFGYTF
TRBD1 TRBJ1-6 TRBV5-1 - TGCGCCAGCAGCTCGACAGGGGGGGATTCACCCCTCCACTTT CASSSTGGDSPLHF
- TRBJ1-3 TRBV2 - TGTGCCAGCACGGCTATGGGACTCTCGGGAAACACCATATATTTT CASTAMGLSGNTIYF
TRBD1 TRBJ1-1 TRBV6-5 - TGTGCCAGCAGTACAGGGGGATACACTGAAGCTTTCTTT CASSTGGYTEAFF
- TRBJ1-1 TRBV27 - TGTGCCAGCAGTTTAGGGGCTTTGGGCACTGAAGCTTTCTTT CASSLGALGTEAFF
- TRBJ2-1 TRBV18 - TGTGCCAGCTCACCTCGTAGGGAGAATGAGCAGTTCTTC CASSPRRENEQFF
- TRBJ2-7 TRBV28 - TGTGCCAGCAGTTTATACTTCTACGAGCAGTACTTC CASSLYFYEQYF
- TRBJ2-7 TRBV14 - TGTGCCAGCAGCCAAGTTTCAGGGTTCGAGCAGTACTTC CASSQVSGFEQYF
- TRBJ2-6 TRBV3-1/TRBV3-2 - TGTGCCAGCAGCCACCAGACACCAGGGGCCAACGTCCTGACTTTC CASSHQTPGANVLTF
- TRBJ1-1 TRBV18 - TGTGCCAGCTCACAAGGTGGCAGGGCCACCACTGAAGCTTTCTTT CASSQGGRATTEAFF
- TRBJ1-1 TRBV12-3/TRBV12-4 - TGTGCCAGCAGTTTAAGGGGCAGGAAGGCTTTCTTT CASSLRGRKAFF
TRBD1 TRBJ1-2 TRBV6-5 once TGTGCCAGCAGTCAGCACAGGGGGCAGGATGGCTACACCTTC CASSQHRGQDGYTF
TRBD2 TRBJ2-1 TRBV2 - TGTGCCAGCGGGCGGGGGGAATACAATGAGCAGTTCTTC CASGRGEYNEQFF
- TRBJ2-7 TRBV7-6 - TGTGCCAGCAGCTTATCCCCGTACTACGAGCAGTACTTC CASSLSPYYEQYF
- TRBJ1-6 TRBV7-9 - TGTGCCAGCACCCTAGACCAGGGAACCTCACCCCTCCACTTT CASTLDQGTSPLHF
- TRBJ1-2 TRBV30 - TGTGCCTGGAGTGTCGTGGCGGGGAATGGCTACACCTTC CAWSVVAGNGYTF
TRBD1 TRBJ2-7 TRBV28 few TGTGCCAGCAGTCCGGGACAGTCCTACGAGCAGTACTTC CASSPGQSYEQYF
TRBD1 TRBJ1-4 TRBV7-2 - TGTGCCAGCAGCCCCAGGACAGGGGAGGTAAAACTGTTTTTT CASSPRTGEVKLFF
- TRBJ1-3 TRBV30 - TGTGCCTGGAGTGTAAAAGGGGCCGGAAACACCATATATTTT CAWSVKGAGNTIYF
- TRBJ2-2 TRBV19 - TGTGCCAGTAGTTTAAACAGGAACACCGGGGAGCTGTTTTTT CASSLNRNTGELFF
TRBD1 TRBJ2-7 TRBV4-2 - TGTGCCAGCAGCCAGGTCGGACAGGCCTACGAGCAGTACTTC CASSQVGQAYEQYF
- TRBJ2-5 TRBV12-2 - TGTGCAAGTCGTCCACCCAGGGAGAGGGGGGAGACCCAGTACTTC CASRPPRERGETQYF
- TRBJ1-5 TRBV10-3 many TGTGCCATCAGTGAGTCAAGCAGGGGAAATCAGCCCCAGCATTTT CAISESSRGNQPQHF
- TRBJ1-5 TRBV15 - TGTGCCACCAGCAGAGATCTAGGGCAGGGAAATCAGCCCCAGCATTTT CATSRDLGQGNQPQHF
TRBD1 TRBJ2-5 TRBV3-1/TRBV3-2 - TGTGCCAGCAGCCAGGGTCCGGGACAGATAGAGACCCAGTACTTC CASSQGPGQIETQYF
TRBD2 TRBJ2-1 TRBV25-1 - TGTGCCAGCAGTGGAGAGACTAGCGACTACAATGAGCAGTTCTTC CASSGETSDYNEQFF
- TRBJ2-1 TRBV29-1 - TGCAGCGTTGCGCATGACAGGAACCCCTACAATGAGCAGTTCTTC CSVAHDRNPYNEQFF
TRBD2 TRBJ2-1 TRBV27 - TGTGCCAGCAGTACACTAGCGGGAGGTCTTCGGAATGAGCAGTTCTTC CASSTLAGGLRNEQFF
TRBD2 TRBJ2-2 TRBV5-1 few TGCGCCAGCAGCTCCGCATGGTCTCGACTAGCGGAGAACACCGGGGAGCTGTTTTTT CASSSAWSRLAENTGELFF
TRBD1 TRBJ2-7 TRBV18 - TGTGCCAGCTCACAACAGGGGAAATCCTACGAGCAGTACTTC CASSQQGKSYEQYF
- TRBJ2-1 TRBV3-1/TRBV3-2 - TGTGCCAGCAGCCACACTAGCACCAATGAGCAGTTCTTC CASSHTSTNEQFF
TRBD1 TRBJ1-4 TRBV19 - TGTGCCAGTAGTACGGACAGGGTAGAGGGAATGAAGAAACTGTTTTTT CASSTDRVEGMKKLFF
TRBD1 TRBJ1-6 TRBV14 - TGTGCCAGCAGCCAAGTAGCAGGGGGGAATTCACCCCTCCACTTT CASSQVAGGNSPLHF
- TRBJ1-5 TRBV5-5 - TGTGCCAGCAGCTTGGGACAGACTAGCAATCAGCCCCAGCATTTT CASSLGQTSNQPQHF
TRBD2 TRBJ2-6 TRBV2 - TGTGCCAGCAGTAATCCGGGACTAGCGGGAGCTCCCGGGGCCAACGTCCTGACTTTC CASSNPGLAGAPGANVLTF
TRBD1 TRBJ1-1 TRBV7-9 - TGTGCCAGCAGCTCCAGGGGGGACACTGAAGCTTTCTTT CASSSRGDTEAFF